The 9 T cell receptor beta chains below all came from one sample that was sequenced in a study of T cells in Graves' hyperthyroidism and ophthalmopathy. Authors of the study amplified TCR beta CDR3 regions from RNA transcripts. TCR CDR3 regions were first amplified by RT-PCR with HTBI primers. MiXCR was run by TCRdb on the multiplex PCR reads, yielding one entry per CDR3 protein. The sample carries under 400,000 distinct CDR3 sequences, around 15% recorded once. Sequenced material: blood. The receptors originated from an older woman with Graves' ophthalmopathy.

J is TRBJ1-3 and V is TRBV28, with D perhaps matching TRBD1 (5 bases). The V gene lost 6 bases and the J gene lost 0 bases, with 15 bases spanning the gap. This CDR3 comprises 16 residues. CDR1 MDHEN and CDR2 SYDVKM come from the germline V gene. CDR3 nucleotide sequence: TGTGCCAGCAGCCCCGGGGACCGCTACTCTGGAAACACCATATATTTT. Translating gives CASSPGDRYSGNTIYF.

This clonotype was observed many times. This chain uses TRBV3-1 with TRBJ2-1, with a tentative D call TRBD2 (6 bases). V was shortened by 1 base and J by 6 bases, with 19 bases between the two germline ends. This CDR3 contains 17 residues. Germline V CDR1 and CDR2: LGHDT, YNNKEL (reference sequence). The CDR3 protein is CASSQGTGTSRGNEQFF. DNA of the CDR3: TGTGCCAGCAGCCAAGGTACCGGGACTTCAAGGGGCAATGAGCAGTTCTTC.

The sample holds many counts of this clonotype. This rearrangement joins TRBV29-1 to TRBJ2-1; perhaps TRBD1 as D (6 bases). CDR3 size: 13 residues. In germline, CDR1 is SQVTM, CDR2 ANQGSEA. Trimming stripped 0 bases from V and 5 bases from J, with 8 bases between. The CDR3 nucleotides read TGCAGCGTTGAAGACAGGGGAAACAATGAGCAGTTCTTC. This codes for CSVEDRGNNEQFF.

This clonotype was counted ten times or more. The V call is TRBV2, the J call TRBJ1-1, with D hard to call. The ends were cut back, 11 bases at V and 0 bases at J, with 16 bases in the middle. Germline V CDR1 and CDR2: SNHLY, FYNNEI. The CDR3 is made up of 14 amino acids. CDR3 loop: CASGSGIVNTEAFF. CDR3 DNA: TGTGCCTCCGGGTCGGGGATTGTGAACACTGAAGCTTTCTTT.

At least ten counts were recorded for this clonotype. The V and J genes are TRBV5-1 and TRBJ2-7, with TRBD1 matching over 7 bases. Germline V gene sequence: CDR1 SGHRS, CDR2 YFSETQ. This CDR3 contains 12 residues. V shed 1 base, J shed 5 bases, and the junction held 0 bases outside the gene matches. The chain's CDR3 is CASSLTGDEQYF. CDR3 DNA: TGCGCCAGCAGCTTGACAGGGGACGAGCAGTACTTC.

The chain links TRBV18 to TRBJ1-1; tentatively, D is TRBD1 (6 bases). Germline CDR1 and CDR2: KGHSH and LQKENI. The V and J ends lost 11 bases and 8 bases respectively, with 18 bases between them. This CDR3 has 12 residues. CDR3 nucleotides: TGTGCCGACTCACCACCAGGACAGGAAGCTTTCTTT. This encodes CADSPPGQEAFF.

This clonotype has at least ten counts. This rearrangement joins TRBV11-3 to TRBJ2-5; 7 positions match TRBD2. The V and J ends lost 5 bases and 2 bases, in that order; junction bases with no gene match: 5. The CDR3 consists of 14 residues. Germline V gives CDR1 SGHNT, CDR2 YENEEA. The DNA for the CDR3 is TGTGCCAGCAGCCGATGGGGGGGACAAGAGACCCAGTACTTC. The encoded protein is CASSRWGGQETQYF.

This clonotype was picked up a small number of times. V and J are TRBV9 and TRBJ1-6; 9 bases map to TRBD1. The CDR3 is 15 residues long. Trimming took 4 bases from V and 7 from J; bases not matched to a gene: 6. Germline assignment: CDR1 SGDLS and CDR2 YYNGEE. The CDR3 spells CASSLGQGLNSPLHF. The CDR3, as DNA: TGTGCCAGCAGCCTCGGACAGGGGTTGAATTCACCCCTCCACTTT.

This clonotype was seen repeatedly, ten times or more. The J gene is TRBJ2-7, the V gene TRBV2; 8 nucleotides match TRBD2. Germline V gene data show CDR1 as SNHLY and CDR2 as FYNNEI. This CDR3 spans 12 amino acids. Trimming at V came to 4 bases and at J to 4 bases, leaving 0 bases not matched to a gene. Written as DNA, the CDR3 is TGTGCCAGCAGTGCTAGCGGGTACGAGCAGTACTTC. Amino acids: CASSASGYEQYF.